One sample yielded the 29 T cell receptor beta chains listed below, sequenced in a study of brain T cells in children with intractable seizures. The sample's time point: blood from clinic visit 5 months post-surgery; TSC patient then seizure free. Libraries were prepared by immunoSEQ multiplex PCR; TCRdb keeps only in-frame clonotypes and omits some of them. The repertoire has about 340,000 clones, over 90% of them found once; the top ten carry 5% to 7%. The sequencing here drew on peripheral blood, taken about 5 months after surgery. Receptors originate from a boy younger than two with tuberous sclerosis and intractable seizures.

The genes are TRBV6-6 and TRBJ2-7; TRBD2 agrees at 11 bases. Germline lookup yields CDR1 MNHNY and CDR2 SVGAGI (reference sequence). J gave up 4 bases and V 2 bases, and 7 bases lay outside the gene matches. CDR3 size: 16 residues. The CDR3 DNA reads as TGTGCCAGCAGTTACCGGGGACTAGCGGAGAGGTACGAGCAGTACTTC. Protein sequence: CASSYRGLAERYEQYF.

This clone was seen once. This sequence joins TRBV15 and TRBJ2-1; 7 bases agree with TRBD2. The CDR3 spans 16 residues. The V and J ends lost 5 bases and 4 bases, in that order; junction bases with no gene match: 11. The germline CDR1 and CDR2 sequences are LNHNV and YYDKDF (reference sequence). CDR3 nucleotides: TGTGCCACCAGCCCTAGGGTCCTAGCGGCTTACAATGAGCAGTTCTTC. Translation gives CATSPRVLAAYNEQFF.

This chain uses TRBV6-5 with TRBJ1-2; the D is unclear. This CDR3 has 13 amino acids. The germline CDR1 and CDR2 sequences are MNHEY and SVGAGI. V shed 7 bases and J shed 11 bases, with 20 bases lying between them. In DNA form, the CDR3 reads TGTGCCAGCACCGTGATAGAGAATGTAGGATACACCTTC. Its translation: CASTVIENVGYTF.

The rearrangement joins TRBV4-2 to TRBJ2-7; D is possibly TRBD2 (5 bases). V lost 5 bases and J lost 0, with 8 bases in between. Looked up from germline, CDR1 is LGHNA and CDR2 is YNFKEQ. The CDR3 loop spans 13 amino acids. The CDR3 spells CASSGLASYEQYF. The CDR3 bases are TGTGCCAGCAGCGGTCTAGCCTCCTACGAGCAGTACTTC.

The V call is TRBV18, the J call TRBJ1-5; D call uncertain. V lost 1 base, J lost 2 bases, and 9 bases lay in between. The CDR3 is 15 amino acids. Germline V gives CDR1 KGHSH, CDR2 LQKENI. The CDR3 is CASSPQRGGNQPQHF. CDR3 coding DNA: TGTGCCAGCTCACCACAACGGGGAGGCAATCAGCCCCAGCATTTT. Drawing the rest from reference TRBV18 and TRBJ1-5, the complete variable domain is NAGVMQNPRHLVRRRGQEARLRCSPMKGHSHVYWYRQLPEEGLKFMVYLQKENIIDESGMPKERFSAEFPKEGPSILRIQQVVRGDSAAYFCASSPQRGGNQPQHFGDGTRLSIL.

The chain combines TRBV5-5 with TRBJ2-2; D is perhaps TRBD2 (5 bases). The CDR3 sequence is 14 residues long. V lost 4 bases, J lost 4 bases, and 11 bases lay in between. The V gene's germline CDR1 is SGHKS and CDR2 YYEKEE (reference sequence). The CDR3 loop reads CASSGSWGTGELFF. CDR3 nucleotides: TGTGCCAGCAGCGGGAGTTGGGGCACCGGGGAGCTGTTTTTT.

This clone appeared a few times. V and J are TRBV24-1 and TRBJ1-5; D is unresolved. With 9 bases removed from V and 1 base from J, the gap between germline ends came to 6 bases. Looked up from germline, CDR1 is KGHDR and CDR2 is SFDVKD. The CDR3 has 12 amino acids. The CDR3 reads CATSNSNQPQHF. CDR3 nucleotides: TGTGCCACCTCTAACAGCAATCAGCCCCAGCATTTT.

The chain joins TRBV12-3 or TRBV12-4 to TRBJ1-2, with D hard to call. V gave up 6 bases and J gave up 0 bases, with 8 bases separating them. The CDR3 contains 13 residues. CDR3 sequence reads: CASRDVSNYGYTF. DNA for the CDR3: TGTGCCAGCAGGGACGTTTCTAACTATGGCTACACCTTC.

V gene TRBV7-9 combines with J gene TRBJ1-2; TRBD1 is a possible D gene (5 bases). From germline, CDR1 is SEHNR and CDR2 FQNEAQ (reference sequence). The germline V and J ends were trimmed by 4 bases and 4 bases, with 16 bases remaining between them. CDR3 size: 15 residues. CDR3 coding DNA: TGTGCCAGCAGCTCACACCGGGACGGAATCTATGGCTACACCTTC. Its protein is CASSSHRDGIYGYTF. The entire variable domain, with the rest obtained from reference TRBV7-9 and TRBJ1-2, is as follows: DTGVSQNPRHKITKRGQNVTFRCDPISEHNRLYWYRQTLGQGPEFLTYFQNEAQLEKSRLLSDRFSAERPKGSFSTLEIQRTEQGDSAMYLCASSSHRDGIYGYTFGSGTRLTVV.

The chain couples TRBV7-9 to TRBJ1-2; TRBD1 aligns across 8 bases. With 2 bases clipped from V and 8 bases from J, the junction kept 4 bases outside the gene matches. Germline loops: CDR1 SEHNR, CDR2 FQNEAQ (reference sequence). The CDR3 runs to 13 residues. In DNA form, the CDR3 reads TGTGCCAGCAGCTTACAGGGGGCAGGGGGCTACACCTTC. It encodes CASSLQGAGGYTF.

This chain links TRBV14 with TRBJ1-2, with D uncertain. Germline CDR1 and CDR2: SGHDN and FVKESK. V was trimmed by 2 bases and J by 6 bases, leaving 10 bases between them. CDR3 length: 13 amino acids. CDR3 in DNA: TGTGCCAGCAGCCAATCCCCCGTGGATGGCTACACCTTC. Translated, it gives CASSQSPVDGYTF.

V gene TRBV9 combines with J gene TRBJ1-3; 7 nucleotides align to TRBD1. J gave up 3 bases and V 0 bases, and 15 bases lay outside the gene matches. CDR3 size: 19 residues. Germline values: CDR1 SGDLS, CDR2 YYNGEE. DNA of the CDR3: TGTGCCAGCAGCGTAGGATGGGGTTGGGATAACAGGGGTGGAAACACCATATATTTT. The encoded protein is CASSVGWGWDNRGGNTIYF.

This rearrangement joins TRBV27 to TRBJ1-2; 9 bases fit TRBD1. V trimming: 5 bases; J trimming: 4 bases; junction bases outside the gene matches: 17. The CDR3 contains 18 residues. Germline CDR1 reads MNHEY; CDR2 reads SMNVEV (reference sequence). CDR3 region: CASSPYYYAGTGTYGYTF. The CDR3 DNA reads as TGTGCCAGCAGTCCATACTACTATGCCGGGACAGGGACCTATGGCTACACCTTC.

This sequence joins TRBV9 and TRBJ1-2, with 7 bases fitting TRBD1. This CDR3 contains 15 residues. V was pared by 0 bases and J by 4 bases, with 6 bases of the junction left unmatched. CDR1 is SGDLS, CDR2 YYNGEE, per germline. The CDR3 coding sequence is TGTGCCAGCAGCGTAGCGACAGGGAGGGGCTATGGCTACACCTTC. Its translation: CASSVATGRGYGYTF.

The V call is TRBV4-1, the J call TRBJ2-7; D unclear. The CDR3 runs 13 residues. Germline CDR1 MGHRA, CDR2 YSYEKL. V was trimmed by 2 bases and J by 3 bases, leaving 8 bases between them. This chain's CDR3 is CASSQRSDYEQYF. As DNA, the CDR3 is TGCGCCAGCAGCCAACGAAGTGACTACGAGCAGTACTTC.

The CDR3 here is CASSVGGPGFNEQFF. For the CDR3, the DNA is TGTGCCAGCAGCGTAGGGGGGCCAGGGTTCAATGAGCAGTTCTTC. The V and J genes are TRBV9 and TRBJ2-1, with D possibly being TRBD1 (6 bases). Trimming took off 0 bases at V and 6 bases at J, with 13 bases between the two ends. The germline CDR1 and CDR2 sequences are SGDLS and YYNGEE. CDR3 length: 15 residues.

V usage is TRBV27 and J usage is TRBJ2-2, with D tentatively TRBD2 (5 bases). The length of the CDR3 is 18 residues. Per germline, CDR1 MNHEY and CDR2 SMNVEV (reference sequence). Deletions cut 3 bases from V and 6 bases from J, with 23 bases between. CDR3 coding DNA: TGTGCCAGCAGTTTCACTAGGATTGCTTCCGTTGGCGCCGGGGAGCTGTTTTTT. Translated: CASSFTRIASVGAGELFF.

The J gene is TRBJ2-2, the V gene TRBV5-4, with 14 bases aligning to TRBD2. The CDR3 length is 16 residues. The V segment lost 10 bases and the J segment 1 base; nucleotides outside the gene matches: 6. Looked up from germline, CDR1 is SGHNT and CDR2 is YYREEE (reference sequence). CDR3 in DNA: TGTGCCCTCCACGGGACTAGCGGGGGGAACACCGGGGAGCTGTTTTTT. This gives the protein CALHGTSGGNTGELFF. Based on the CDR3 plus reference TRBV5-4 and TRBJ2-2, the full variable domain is ETGVTQSPTHLIKTRGQQVTLRCSSQSGHNTVSWYQQALGQGPQFIFQYYREEENGRGNFPPRFSGLQFPNYSSELNVNALELDDSALYLCALHGTSGGNTGELFFGEGSRLTVL.

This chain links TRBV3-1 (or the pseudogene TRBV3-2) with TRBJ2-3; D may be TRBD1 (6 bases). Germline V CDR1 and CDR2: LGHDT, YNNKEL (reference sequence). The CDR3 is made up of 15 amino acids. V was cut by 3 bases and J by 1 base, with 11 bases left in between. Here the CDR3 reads CASSQSRGGTDTQYF. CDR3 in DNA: TGTGCCAGCAGCCAGAGCAGGGGCGGCACAGATACGCAGTATTTT.

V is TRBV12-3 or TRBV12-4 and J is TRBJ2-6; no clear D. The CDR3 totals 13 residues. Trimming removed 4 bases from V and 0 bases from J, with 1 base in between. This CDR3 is CASSYSGANVLTF. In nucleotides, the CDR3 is TGTGCCAGCAGTTACTCTGGGGCCAACGTCCTGACTTTC.

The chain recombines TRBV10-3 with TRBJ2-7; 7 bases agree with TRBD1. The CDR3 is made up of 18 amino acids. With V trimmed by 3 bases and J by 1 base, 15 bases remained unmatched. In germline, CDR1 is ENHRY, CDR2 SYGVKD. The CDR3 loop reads CAISDSLITGERSYEQYF. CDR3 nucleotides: TGTGCCATCAGTGATTCGTTAATTACAGGGGAGCGGTCCTACGAGCAGTACTTC.

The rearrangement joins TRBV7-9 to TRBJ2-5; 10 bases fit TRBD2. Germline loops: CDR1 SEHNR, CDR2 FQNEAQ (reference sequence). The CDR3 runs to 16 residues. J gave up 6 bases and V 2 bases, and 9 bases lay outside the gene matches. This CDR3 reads CASSLNPGLAFQTQYF. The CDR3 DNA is TGTGCCAGCAGCTTAAATCCGGGACTAGCGTTTCAGACCCAGTACTTC. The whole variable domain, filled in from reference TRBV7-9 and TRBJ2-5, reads DTGVSQNPRHKITKRGQNVTFRCDPISEHNRLYWYRQTLGQGPEFLTYFQNEAQLEKSRLLSDRFSAERPKGSFSTLEIQRTEQGDSAMYLCASSLNPGLAFQTQYFGPGTRLLVL.

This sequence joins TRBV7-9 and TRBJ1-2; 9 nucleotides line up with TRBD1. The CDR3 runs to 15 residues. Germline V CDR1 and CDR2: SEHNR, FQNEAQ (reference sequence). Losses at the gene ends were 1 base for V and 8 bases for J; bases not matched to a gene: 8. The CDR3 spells CASSLEGQGIGGYTF. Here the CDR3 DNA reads TGTGCCAGCAGCTTAGAGGGACAGGGAATAGGGGGCTACACCTTC.

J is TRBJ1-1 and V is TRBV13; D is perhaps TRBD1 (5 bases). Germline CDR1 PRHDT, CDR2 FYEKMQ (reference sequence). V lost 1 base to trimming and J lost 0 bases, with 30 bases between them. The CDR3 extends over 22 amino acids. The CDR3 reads CASSLDGRRTIGTDFMNTEAFF. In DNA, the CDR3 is TGTGCCAGCAGCTTAGATGGTCGTCGAACCATAGGGACCGATTTCATGAACACTGAAGCTTTCTTT.

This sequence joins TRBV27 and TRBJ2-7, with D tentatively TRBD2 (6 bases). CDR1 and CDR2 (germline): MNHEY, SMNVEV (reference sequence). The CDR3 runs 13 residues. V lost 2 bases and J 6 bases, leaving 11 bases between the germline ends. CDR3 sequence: CASSLGRSSEQYF. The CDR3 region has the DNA TGTGCCAGCAGTTTAGGGAGGTCTTCCGAGCAGTACTTC.

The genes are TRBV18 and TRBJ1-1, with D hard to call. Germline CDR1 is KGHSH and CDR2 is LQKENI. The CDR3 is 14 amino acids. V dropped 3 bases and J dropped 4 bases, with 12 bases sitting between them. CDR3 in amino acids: CASSPFTESTEAFF. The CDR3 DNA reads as TGTGCCAGCTCACCCTTTACAGAGAGCACTGAAGCTTTCTTT. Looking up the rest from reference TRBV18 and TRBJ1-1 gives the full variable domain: NAGVMQNPRHLVRRRGQEARLRCSPMKGHSHVYWYRQLPEEGLKFMVYLQKENIIDESGMPKERFSAEFPKEGPSILRIQQVVRGDSAAYFCASSPFTESTEAFFGQGTRLTVV.

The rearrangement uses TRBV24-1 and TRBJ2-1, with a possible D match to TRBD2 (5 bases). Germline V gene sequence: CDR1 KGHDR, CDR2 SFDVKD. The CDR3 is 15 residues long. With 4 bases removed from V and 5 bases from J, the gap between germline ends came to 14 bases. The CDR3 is CATSDPTRAHNEQFF. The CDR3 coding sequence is TGTGCCACCAGTGACCCCACGAGGGCCCACAATGAGCAGTTCTTC.

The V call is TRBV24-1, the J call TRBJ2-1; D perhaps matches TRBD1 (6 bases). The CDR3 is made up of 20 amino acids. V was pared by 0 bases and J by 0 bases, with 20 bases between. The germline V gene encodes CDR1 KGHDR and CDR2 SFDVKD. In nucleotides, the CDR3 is TGTGCCACCAGTGATTTGCAAGCCGGGACAATTCCTAGCTCCTACAATGAGCAGTTCTTC. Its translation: CATSDLQAGTIPSSYNEQFF.

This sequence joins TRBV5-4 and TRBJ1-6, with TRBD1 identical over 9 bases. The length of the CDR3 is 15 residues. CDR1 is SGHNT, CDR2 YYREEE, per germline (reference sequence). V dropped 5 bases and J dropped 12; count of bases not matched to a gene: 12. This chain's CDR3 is CASSGDRASQRPLHF. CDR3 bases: TGTGCCAGCAGTGGGGACAGGGCCTCCCAAAGACCCCTCCACTTT.